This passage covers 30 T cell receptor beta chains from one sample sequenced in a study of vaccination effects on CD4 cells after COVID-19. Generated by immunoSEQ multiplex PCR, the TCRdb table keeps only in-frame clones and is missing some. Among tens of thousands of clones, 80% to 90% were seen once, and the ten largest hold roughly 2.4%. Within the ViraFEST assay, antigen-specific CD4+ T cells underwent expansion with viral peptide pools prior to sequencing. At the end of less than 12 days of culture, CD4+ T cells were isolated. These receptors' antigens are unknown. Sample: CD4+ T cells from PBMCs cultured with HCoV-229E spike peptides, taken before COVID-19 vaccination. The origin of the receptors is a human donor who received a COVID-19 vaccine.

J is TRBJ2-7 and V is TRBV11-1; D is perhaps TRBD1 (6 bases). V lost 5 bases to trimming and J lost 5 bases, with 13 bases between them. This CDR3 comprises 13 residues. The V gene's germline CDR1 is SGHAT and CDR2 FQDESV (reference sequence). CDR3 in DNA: TGTGCCAGCAGCCTCTACAGGGCGGACGAGCAGTACGTC. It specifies CASSLYRADEQYV.

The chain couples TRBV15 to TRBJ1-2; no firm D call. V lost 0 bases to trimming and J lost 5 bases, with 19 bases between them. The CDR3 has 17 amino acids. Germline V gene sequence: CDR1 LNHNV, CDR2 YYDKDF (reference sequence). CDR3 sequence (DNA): TGTGCCACCAGCAGAGATCGGTCCGTAGAGTCCCCTTATGGCTACACCTTC. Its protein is CATSRDRSVESPYGYTF.

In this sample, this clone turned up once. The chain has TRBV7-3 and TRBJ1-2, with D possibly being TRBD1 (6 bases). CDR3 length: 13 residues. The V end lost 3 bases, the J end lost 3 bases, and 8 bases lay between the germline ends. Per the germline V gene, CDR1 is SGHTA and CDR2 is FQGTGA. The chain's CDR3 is CASSLGGDYGYTF. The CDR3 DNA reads TGTGCCAGCAGCTTGGGGGGCGACTATGGCTACACCTTC.

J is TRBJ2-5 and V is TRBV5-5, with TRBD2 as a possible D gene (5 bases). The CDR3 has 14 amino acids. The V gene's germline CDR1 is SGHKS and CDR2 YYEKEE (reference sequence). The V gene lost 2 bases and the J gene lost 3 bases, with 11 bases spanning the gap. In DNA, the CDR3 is TGTGCCAGCAGCTTAGAGGGCAGTAAAGAGACCCAGTACTTC. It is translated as CASSLEGSKETQYF.

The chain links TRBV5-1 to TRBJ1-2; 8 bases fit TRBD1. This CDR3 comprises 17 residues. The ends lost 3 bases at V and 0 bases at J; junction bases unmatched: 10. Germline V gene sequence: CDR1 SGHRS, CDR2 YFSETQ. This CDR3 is CASSSKTGEASNYGYTF. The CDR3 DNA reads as TGCGCCAGCAGCTCCAAGACAGGGGAAGCCTCTAACTATGGCTACACCTTC.

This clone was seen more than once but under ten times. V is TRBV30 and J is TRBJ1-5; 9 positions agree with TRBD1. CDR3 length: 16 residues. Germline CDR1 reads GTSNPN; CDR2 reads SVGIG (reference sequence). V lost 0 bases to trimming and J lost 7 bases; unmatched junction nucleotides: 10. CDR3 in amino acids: CAWSVPGQGMLQPQHF. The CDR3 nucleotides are TGTGCCTGGAGTGTACCGGGACAGGGTATGTTGCAGCCCCAGCATTTT.

This CDR3 is CATSDFAGQGRGTGELFF. For the CDR3, the DNA is TGTGCCACCAGTGATTTTGCGGGACAGGGGCGGGGCACCGGGGAGCTGTTTTTT. The chain combines TRBV24-1 with TRBJ2-2; 10 bases agree with TRBD1. Germline lookup yields CDR1 KGHDR and CDR2 SFDVKD. J gave up 4 bases and V 1 base, and 8 bases lay outside the gene matches. The CDR3 contains 18 residues.

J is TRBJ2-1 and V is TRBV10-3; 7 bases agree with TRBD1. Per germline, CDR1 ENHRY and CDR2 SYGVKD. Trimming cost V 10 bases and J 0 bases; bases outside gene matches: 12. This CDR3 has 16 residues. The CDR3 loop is CATGGWDSSSYNEQFF. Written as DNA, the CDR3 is TGTGCCACCGGCGGTTGGGACAGCAGCTCCTACAATGAGCAGTTCTTC.

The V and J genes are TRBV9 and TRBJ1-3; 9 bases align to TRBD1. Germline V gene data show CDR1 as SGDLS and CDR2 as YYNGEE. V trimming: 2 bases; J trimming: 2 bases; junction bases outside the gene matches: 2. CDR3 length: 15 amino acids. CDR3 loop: CASSVGTGTGNTIYF. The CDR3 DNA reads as TGTGCCAGCAGCGTTGGGACAGGGACTGGAAACACCATATATTTT.

CDR3 region: CASSSERGAPLHF. The DNA for the CDR3 is TGTGCCAGCAGCTCCGAGAGGGGGGCACCCCTCCACTTT. J is TRBJ1-6 and V is TRBV11-1, with D possibly being TRBD1 (6 bases). Looked up from germline, CDR1 is SGHAT and CDR2 is FQDESV (reference sequence). The CDR3 runs 13 residues. Between the trimmed V and J ends, which lost 4 bases and 11 bases, there was a span of 12 bases.

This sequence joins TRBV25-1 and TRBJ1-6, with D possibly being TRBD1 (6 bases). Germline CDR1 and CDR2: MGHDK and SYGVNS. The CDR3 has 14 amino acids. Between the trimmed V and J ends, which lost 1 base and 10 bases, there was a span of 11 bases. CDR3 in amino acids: CASSEWADSSPLHF. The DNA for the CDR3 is TGTGCCAGCAGTGAATGGGCGGACAGCTCACCCCTCCACTTT.

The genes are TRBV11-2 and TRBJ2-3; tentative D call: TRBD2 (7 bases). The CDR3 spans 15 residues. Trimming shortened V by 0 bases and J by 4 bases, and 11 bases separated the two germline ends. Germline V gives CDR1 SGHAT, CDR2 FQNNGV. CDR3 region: CASSLEGGVADTQYF. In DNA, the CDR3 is TGTGCCAGCAGCTTAGAAGGGGGGGTCGCAGATACGCAGTATTTT.

For the CDR3, the DNA is TGTGCCAGCAGTTTAAGGATTGGGGGGTCGGGCTCTGGAAACACCATATATTTT. Its translation: CASSLRIGGSGSGNTIYF. V and J are TRBV27 and TRBJ1-3, with D possibly matching TRBD1 (5 bases). The CDR3 length is 18 residues. The V and J ends lost 2 bases and 0 bases respectively, with 17 bases between them. In germline, CDR1 is MNHEY, CDR2 SMNVEV (reference sequence).

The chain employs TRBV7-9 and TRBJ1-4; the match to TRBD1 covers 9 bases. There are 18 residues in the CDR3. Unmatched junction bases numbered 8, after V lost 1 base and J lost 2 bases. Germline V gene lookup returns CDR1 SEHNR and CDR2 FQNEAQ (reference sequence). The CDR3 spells CASSLGLWDRATNEKLFF. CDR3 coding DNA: TGTGCCAGCAGCTTAGGCCTATGGGACAGGGCCACTAATGAAAAACTGTTTTTT. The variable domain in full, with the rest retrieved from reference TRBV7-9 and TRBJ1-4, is DTGVSQNPRHKITKRGQNVTFRCDPISEHNRLYWYRQTLGQGPEFLTYFQNEAQLEKSRLLSDRFSAERPKGSFSTLEIQRTEQGDSAMYLCASSLGLWDRATNEKLFFGSGTQLSVL.

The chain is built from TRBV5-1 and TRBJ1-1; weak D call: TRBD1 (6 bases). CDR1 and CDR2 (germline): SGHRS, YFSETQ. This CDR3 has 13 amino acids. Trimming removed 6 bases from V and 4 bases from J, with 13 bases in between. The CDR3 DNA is TGCGCCAGCATCGGGGGCTGGAGCACTGAAGCTTTCTTT. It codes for CASIGGWSTEAFF.

The CDR3 region is CSASWTSGGLAKNIQYF. The CDR3 coding sequence is TGCAGTGCTAGTTGGACTAGCGGGGGACTAGCCAAAAACATTCAGTACTTC. The chain employs TRBV20-1 and TRBJ2-4, with 13 nucleotides matching TRBD2. V lost 3 bases and J lost 0; bases outside the gene matches: 5. Per the germline V gene, CDR1 is DFQATT and CDR2 is SNEGSKA (reference sequence). The CDR3 totals 17 residues.

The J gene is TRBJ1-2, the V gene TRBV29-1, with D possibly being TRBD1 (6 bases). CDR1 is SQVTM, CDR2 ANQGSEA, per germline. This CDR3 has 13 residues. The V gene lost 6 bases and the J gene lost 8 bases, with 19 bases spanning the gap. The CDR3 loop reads CSVGEGGEQGYTF. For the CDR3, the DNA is TGCAGCGTGGGAGAAGGGGGGGAGCAGGGCTACACCTTC.

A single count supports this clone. CDR3 DNA sequence: TGTGCCAGCAGCCAAGGTTATTCTAGCGGGGGACGATCCCAAGAGACCCAGTACTTC. It is translated as CASSQGYSSGGRSQETQYF. The J gene is TRBJ2-5, the V gene TRBV14; 10 nucleotides line up with TRBD2. This CDR3 is 19 amino acids long. The germline V gene encodes CDR1 SGHDN and CDR2 FVKESK. Trimming took 1 base from V and 1 from J; bases not matched to a gene: 12.

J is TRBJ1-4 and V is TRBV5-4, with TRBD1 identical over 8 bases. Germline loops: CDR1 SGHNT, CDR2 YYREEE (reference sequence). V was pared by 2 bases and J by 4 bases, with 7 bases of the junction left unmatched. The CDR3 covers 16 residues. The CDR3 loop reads CASSFLPGTGNEKLFF. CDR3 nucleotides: TGTGCCAGCAGCTTCTTACCCGGGACAGGTAATGAAAAACTGTTTTTT. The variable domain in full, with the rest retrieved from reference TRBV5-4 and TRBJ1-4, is ETGVTQSPTHLIKTRGQQVTLRCSSQSGHNTVSWYQQALGQGPQFIFQYYREEENGRGNFPPRFSGLQFPNYSSELNVNALELDDSALYLCASSFLPGTGNEKLFFGSGTQLSVL.

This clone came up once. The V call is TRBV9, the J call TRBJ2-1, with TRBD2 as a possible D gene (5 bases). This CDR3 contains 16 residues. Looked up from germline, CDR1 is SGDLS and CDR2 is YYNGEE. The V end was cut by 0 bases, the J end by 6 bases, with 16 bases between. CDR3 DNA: TGTGCCAGCAGCGTAGCTGGGAGTGTGGCAGGCAATGAGCAGTTCTTC. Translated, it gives CASSVAGSVAGNEQFF.

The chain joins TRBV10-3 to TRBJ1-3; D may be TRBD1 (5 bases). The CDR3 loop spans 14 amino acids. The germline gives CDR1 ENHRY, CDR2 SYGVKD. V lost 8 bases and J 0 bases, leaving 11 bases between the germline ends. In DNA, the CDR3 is TGTGCCATCGGACATCTAAACTCTGGAAACACCATATATTTT. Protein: CAIGHLNSGNTIYF.

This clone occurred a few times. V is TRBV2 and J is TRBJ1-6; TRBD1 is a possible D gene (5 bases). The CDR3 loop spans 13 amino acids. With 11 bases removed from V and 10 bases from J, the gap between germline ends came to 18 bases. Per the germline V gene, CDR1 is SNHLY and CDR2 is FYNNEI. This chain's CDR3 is CARQEGRFSPLHF. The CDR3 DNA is TGTGCCCGCCAGGAGGGGCGGTTCTCACCCCTCCACTTT.

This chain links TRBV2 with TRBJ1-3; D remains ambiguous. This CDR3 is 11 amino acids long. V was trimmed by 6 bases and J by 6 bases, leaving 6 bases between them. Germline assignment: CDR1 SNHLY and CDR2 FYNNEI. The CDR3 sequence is CASSTKNTIYF. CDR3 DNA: TGTGCCAGCAGCACGAAAAACACCATATATTTT. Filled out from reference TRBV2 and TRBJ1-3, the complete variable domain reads EPEVTQTPSHQVTQMGQEVILRCVPISNHLYFYWYRQILGQKVEFLVSFYNNEISEKSEIFDDQFSVERPDGSNFTLKIRSTKLEDSAMYFCASSTKNTIYFGEGSWLTVV.

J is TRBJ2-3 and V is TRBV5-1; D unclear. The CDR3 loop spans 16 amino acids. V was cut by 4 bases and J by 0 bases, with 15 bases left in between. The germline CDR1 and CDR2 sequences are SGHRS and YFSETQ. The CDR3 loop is CASSPTAGYSTDTQYF. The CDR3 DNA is TGCGCCAGCAGCCCGACGGCCGGGTATAGCACAGATACGCAGTATTTT. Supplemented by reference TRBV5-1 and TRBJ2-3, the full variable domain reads KAGVTQTPRYLIKTRGQQVTLSCSPISGHRSVSWYQQTPGQGLQFLFEYFSETQRNKGNFPGRFSGRQFSNSRSEMNVSTLELGDSALYLCASSPTAGYSTDTQYFGPGTRLTVL.

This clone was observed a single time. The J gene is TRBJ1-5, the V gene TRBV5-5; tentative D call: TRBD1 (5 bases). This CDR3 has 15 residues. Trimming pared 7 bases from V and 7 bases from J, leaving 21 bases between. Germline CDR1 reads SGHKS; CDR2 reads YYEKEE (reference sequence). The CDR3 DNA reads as TGTGCCAGCGGCCGGGGCAACCCAGAAGACCAGCCCCAGCATTTT. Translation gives CASGRGNPEDQPQHF.

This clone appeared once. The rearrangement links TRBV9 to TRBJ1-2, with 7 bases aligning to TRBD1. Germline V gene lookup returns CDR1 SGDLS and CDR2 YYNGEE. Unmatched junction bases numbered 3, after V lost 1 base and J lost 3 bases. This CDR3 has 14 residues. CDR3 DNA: TGTGCCAGCAGCGTACACAGGGGCGACTATGGCTACACCTTC. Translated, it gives CASSVHRGDYGYTF. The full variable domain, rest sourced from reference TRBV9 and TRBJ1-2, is DSGVTQTPKHLITATGQRVTLRCSPRSGDLSVYWYQQSLDQGLQFLIQYYNGEERAKGNILERFSAQQFPDLHSELNLSSLELGDSALYFCASSVHRGDYGYTFGSGTRLTVV.

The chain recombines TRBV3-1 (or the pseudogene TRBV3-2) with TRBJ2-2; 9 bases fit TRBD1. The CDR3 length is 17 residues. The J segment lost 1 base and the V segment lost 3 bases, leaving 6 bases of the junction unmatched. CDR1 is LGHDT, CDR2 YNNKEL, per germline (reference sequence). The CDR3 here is CASSQAQGALNTGELFF. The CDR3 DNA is TGTGCCAGCAGCCAGGCACAGGGGGCCCTGAACACCGGGGAGCTGTTTTTT.

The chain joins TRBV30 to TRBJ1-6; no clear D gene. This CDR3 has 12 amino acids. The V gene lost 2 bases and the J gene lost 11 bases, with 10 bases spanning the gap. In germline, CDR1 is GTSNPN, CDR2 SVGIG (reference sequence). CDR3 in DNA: TGTGCCTGGAGTAAACCCCTCGCACCCCTCCACTTT. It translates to CAWSKPLAPLHF.

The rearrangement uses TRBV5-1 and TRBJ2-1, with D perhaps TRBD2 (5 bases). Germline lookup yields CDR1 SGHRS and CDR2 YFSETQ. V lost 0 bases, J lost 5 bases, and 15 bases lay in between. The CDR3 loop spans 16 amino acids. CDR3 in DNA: TGCGCCAGCAGCTTGGTCTTAGGGAGCCAGGACAATGAGCAGTTCTTC. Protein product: CASSLVLGSQDNEQFF.

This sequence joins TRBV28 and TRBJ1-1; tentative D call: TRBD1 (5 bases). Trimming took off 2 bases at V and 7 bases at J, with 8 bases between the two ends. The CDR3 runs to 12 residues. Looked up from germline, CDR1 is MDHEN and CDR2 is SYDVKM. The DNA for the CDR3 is TGTGCCAGCAGTTTACAGGGATTTGAAGCTTTCTTT. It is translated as CASSLQGFEAFF.